The 27 T cell receptor beta chains below come from one sample, sequenced in a study of cytomegalovirus exposure and HLA in healthy donors (dated by TCRdb to the late 2010s). Libraries were built with the immunoSEQ multiplex PCR assay. A mixture of 60 forward primers for TCR Vbeta segments and 13 reverse primers for TCR Jbeta segments was used in the multiplex PCR. The immuneACCESS repertoire file appears here via TCRdb, limited to in-frame rearrangements. These files lack a portion of the clones; in checked studies, under half of the deficit traces to unresolved V genes, and the cause of the others is not known. This sample is represented by around 200,000 clones; approximately 80% of them were singletons. The ten largest make up 10% of the sample. Sequencing was carried out using PBMCs. All receptors come from a woman aged 50 to 65 in good health and CMV-seropositive.

V and J are TRBV6-5 and TRBJ2-2; D possibly corresponds to TRBD1 (5 bases). The germline V gene encodes CDR1 MNHEY and CDR2 SVGAGI. The CDR3 extends over 14 amino acids. Trimming pared 6 bases from V and 2 bases from J, leaving 10 bases between. The DNA for the CDR3 is TGTGCCAGCAGACCCGACAGAAACACCGGGGAGCTGTTTTTT. It encodes CASRPDRNTGELFF.

With regard to this clone: Other DNA sequences in the sample encode the same CDR3. J is TRBJ1-1 and V is TRBV19, with 9 bases that match TRBD1. The CDR3 loop spans 13 amino acids. The J segment lost 5 bases and the V segment lost 9 bases, leaving 7 bases of the junction unmatched. The V gene's germline CDR1 is LNHDA and CDR2 SQIVND (reference sequence). CDR3 loop: CASSGQGGTEAFF. CDR3 nucleotides: TGTGCCAGCTCGGGACAGGGTGGGACTGAAGCTTTCTTT.

This clone turned up a few times. V gene TRBV6-5 combines with J gene TRBJ2-3, with a possible D match to TRBD2 (5 bases). CDR3 length: 12 residues. V lost 6 bases, J lost 4 bases, and 8 bases lay in between. Per the germline V gene, CDR1 is MNHEY and CDR2 is SVGAGI. CDR3 DNA sequence: TGTGCCAGCAGCCGGGGTGCAGATACGCAGTATTTT. This translates into CASSRGADTQYF.

This chain links TRBV7-9 with TRBJ2-2; 10 bases align to TRBD2. Looked up from germline, CDR1 is SEHNR and CDR2 is FQNEAQ (reference sequence). CDR3 length: 15 residues. J was trimmed by 5 bases and V by 4 bases; bases with no gene match: 4. CDR3 in DNA: TGTGCCAGCAGCTCAGCGGGGGGGCCGACCGGGGAGCTGTTTTTT. Protein: CASSSAGGPTGELFF.

The CDR3 is CASSDSLRTGELFF. The DNA of the CDR3 is TGTGCCAGCAGCGATTCGCTTCGGACCGGGGAGCTGTTTTTT. The chain has TRBV7-3 and TRBJ2-2; D is unresolved. CDR1 and CDR2 (germline): SGHTA, FQGTGA. V lost 5 bases and J lost 5, with 12 bases in between. The CDR3 length is 14 residues.

The DNA of the CDR3 is TGTGCCAGCAGCTCGGCCACTAGCGGGGGGGCCGAGACCCAGTACTTC. This codes for CASSSATSGGAETQYF. The J gene is TRBJ2-5, the V gene TRBV7-2, with 13 bases aligning to TRBD2. J gave up 5 bases and V 4 bases, and 7 bases lay outside the gene matches. Germline assignment: CDR1 SGHTA and CDR2 FQGNSA. The CDR3 is 16 residues long.

The CDR3 region has the DNA TGTGCCAGCACCCCAGGGGTAACCAGGGGTGGCTACACCTTC. It yields the protein CASTPGVTRGGYTF. The rearrangement joins TRBV6-1 to TRBJ1-2; possibly TRBD1 for D (6 bases). The CDR3 totals 14 residues. V gave up 7 bases and J gave up 7 bases, with 19 bases separating them. Germline lookup yields CDR1 MNHNS and CDR2 SASEGT.

Written as DNA, the CDR3 is TGTGCCAGCAGCCCGGGACAGTTATACCTCTCCGTCAACTATGGCTACACCTTC. Protein product: CASSPGQLYLSVNYGYTF. The chain recombines TRBV7-9 with TRBJ1-2, with TRBD1 identical over 7 bases. The V and J ends lost 5 bases and 2 bases, in that order; junction bases with no gene match: 17. Germline CDR1 SEHNR, CDR2 FQNEAQ (reference sequence). The CDR3 covers 18 residues.

V gene TRBV6-5 combines with J gene TRBJ1-6, with 11 bases identical to TRBD1. The CDR3 totals 15 residues. The germline V gene encodes CDR1 MNHEY and CDR2 SVGAGI. J was trimmed by 9 bases and V by 5 bases; bases with no gene match: 6. The CDR3 DNA reads TGTGCCAGCAGTGCGTCGGGGACAGGGGGTTCACCCCTCCACTTT. The encoded protein is CASSASGTGGSPLHF.

The chain is built from TRBV5-4 and TRBJ1-2; 9 positions match TRBD1. The V segment lost 1 base and the J segment 8 bases; nucleotides outside the gene matches: 6. The V gene's germline CDR1 is SGHNT and CDR2 YYREEE (reference sequence). The length of the CDR3 is 14 residues. This chain's CDR3 is CASSLNRGLRGYTF. As DNA, the CDR3 is TGTGCCAGCAGCTTGAACAGGGGGCTACGAGGCTACACCTTC. Full variable domain (rest looked up from reference TRBV5-4 and TRBJ1-2): ETGVTQSPTHLIKTRGQQVTLRCSSQSGHNTVSWYQQALGQGPQFIFQYYREEENGRGNFPPRFSGLQFPNYSSELNVNALELDDSALYLCASSLNRGLRGYTFGSGTRLTVV.

The gene calls are TRBV6-1 and TRBJ2-5; no definite D call. V lost 6 bases, J lost 5 bases, and 13 bases lay in between. There are 13 residues in the CDR3. The germline CDR1 and CDR2 sequences are MNHNS and SASEGT. DNA of the CDR3: TGTGCCAGCAGGGAGAGCATTGGGGAGACCCAGTACTTC. Protein product: CASRESIGETQYF.

The chain is built from TRBV11-1 and TRBJ2-7; D is perhaps TRBD2 (5 bases). CDR3 length equals 13 residues. From germline, CDR1 is SGHAT and CDR2 FQDESV (reference sequence). Trimming stripped 5 bases from V and 4 bases from J, with 12 bases between. The CDR3 sequence is CASSLWSGYEQYF. In DNA form, the CDR3 reads TGTGCCAGCAGCCTATGGAGCGGATACGAGCAGTACTTC.

This chain joins TRBV19 and TRBJ1-5; no definite D call. This CDR3 spans 12 amino acids. The germline CDR1 and CDR2 sequences are LNHDA and SQIVND (reference sequence). V was trimmed by 7 bases and J by 0 bases, leaving 4 bases between them. The CDR3 DNA is TGTGCCAGTACAGATAGCAATCAGCCCCAGCATTTT. Its protein is CASTDSNQPQHF.

This chain joins TRBV7-2 and TRBJ1-1; D possibly corresponds to TRBD1 (5 bases). CDR1 and CDR2 from the germline V gene are SGHTA and FQGNSA. V was shortened by 3 bases and J by 4 bases, with 15 bases between the two germline ends. This CDR3 spans 15 amino acids. The CDR3 nucleotides are TGTGCCAGCAGCTTCCAGGGTTACTCAGGCACTGAAGCTTTCTTT. It specifies CASSFQGYSGTEAFF.

The chain is built from TRBV27 and TRBJ1-2, with 9 bases fitting TRBD1. This CDR3 has 20 amino acids. Germline-derived CDR1 and CDR2 are MNHEY and SMNVEV (reference sequence). V trimming: 4 bases; J trimming: 4 bases; junction bases outside the gene matches: 22. The DNA of the CDR3 is TGTGCCAGCAGTTCTTCCCGGGACAGGGTCGGACCGACCTATGGCTATGGCTACACCTTC. This gives the protein CASSSSRDRVGPTYGYGYTF.

Comments on this clone: Other DNA sequences in the same sample also yield this CDR3. The rearrangement uses TRBV27 and TRBJ1-2; TRBD1 matches 11 bases. J was trimmed by 5 bases and V by 6 bases; bases with no gene match: 8. The CDR3 is made up of 15 amino acids. Germline CDR1 and CDR2: MNHEY and SMNVEV (reference sequence). CDR3: CASRVPGTGGYGYTF. CDR3 coding DNA: TGTGCCAGCAGGGTCCCCGGGACAGGGGGTTATGGCTACACCTTC.

The chain is built from TRBV5-4 and TRBJ1-1; 7 bases are shared with TRBD1. With 1 base clipped from V and 5 bases from J, the junction kept 8 bases outside the gene matches. The CDR3 extends over 15 amino acids. Germline CDR1 reads SGHNT; CDR2 reads YYREEE (reference sequence). The CDR3 loop reads CASSLRSTGKTEAFF. In DNA, the CDR3 is TGTGCCAGCAGCTTGCGGTCGACAGGGAAAACTGAAGCTTTCTTT.

The chain employs TRBV18 and TRBJ1-2, with D possibly matching TRBD1 (5 bases). V was cut by 4 bases and J by 5 bases, with 17 bases left in between. This CDR3 has 15 residues. Germline values: CDR1 KGHSH, CDR2 LQKENI. CDR3 in DNA: TGTGCCAGCTCACATGAGGGGCCCGGGGGGTATGGCTACACCTTC. Its translation: CASSHEGPGGYGYTF.

The V gene is TRBV6-6, the J gene TRBJ2-3, with D possibly matching TRBD1 (5 bases). Germline assignment: CDR1 MNHNY and CDR2 SVGAGI (reference sequence). This CDR3 comprises 16 residues. Trimming pared 4 bases from V and 4 bases from J, leaving 18 bases between. CDR3 sequence: CASSSSRAKGPDTQYF. The CDR3 DNA is TGTGCCAGCAGTTCCTCCAGGGCTAAAGGGCCAGATACGCAGTATTTT.

This clone came up once. The chain is built from TRBV14 and TRBJ1-4, with D uncertain. CDR1 is SGHDN and CDR2 is FVKESK in the germline V gene. V lost 3 bases and J lost 6, with 11 bases in between. The CDR3 totals 14 residues. The CDR3 spells CASSHGVRDEKLFF. In nucleotides, the CDR3 is TGTGCCAGCAGCCACGGGGTCAGAGATGAAAAACTGTTTTTT.

V gene TRBV10-1 combines with J gene TRBJ2-1, with TRBD2 matching over 12 bases. Per the germline V gene, CDR1 is WNHNN and CDR2 is SYGVQD (reference sequence). The junction had 2 bases not matched to a gene; V was cut back by 6 bases and J by 2 bases. CDR3 length: 15 amino acids. The chain's CDR3 is CASRLAGGPYNEQFF. The CDR3 DNA follows: TGCGCCAGCAGACTAGCGGGGGGCCCCTACAATGAGCAGTTCTTC.

This clone was seen more than once but under ten times. This chain joins TRBV6-6 and TRBJ1-5; D is perhaps TRBD1 (5 bases). The CDR3 extends over 14 amino acids. Looked up from germline, CDR1 is MNHNY and CDR2 is SVGAGI (reference sequence). The V end lost 6 bases, the J end lost 3 bases, and 12 bases lay between the germline ends. CDR3 region: CASRGHVDNQPQHF. The DNA for the CDR3 is TGTGCCAGCAGAGGACACGTCGACAATCAGCCCCAGCATTTT.

CDR3: CASSPPNGLSDALGNTIYF. The CDR3 nucleotides are TGTGCCAGCTCACCACCGAATGGGCTGTCAGACGCATTGGGAAACACCATATATTTT. V usage is TRBV18 and J usage is TRBJ1-3; D gene unclear. Looked up from germline, CDR1 is KGHSH and CDR2 is LQKENI. The CDR3 spans 19 residues. Trimming removed 0 bases from V and 4 bases from J, with 22 bases in between. The full variable domain, its missing parts supplied by reference TRBV18 and TRBJ1-3, is NAGVMQNPRHLVRRRGQEARLRCSPMKGHSHVYWYRQLPEEGLKFMVYLQKENIIDESGMPKERFSAEFPKEGPSILRIQQVVRGDSAAYFCASSPPNGLSDALGNTIYFGEGSWLTVV.

The V gene is TRBV6-5, the J gene TRBJ2-3; tentatively, D is TRBD2 (5 bases). The germline CDR1 and CDR2 sequences are MNHEY and SVGAGI. The CDR3 totals 15 residues. V was cut by 2 bases and J by 2 bases, with 11 bases left in between. The CDR3: CASSYMPGNTDTQYF. In nucleotides, the CDR3 is TGTGCCAGCAGTTACATGCCGGGGAACACAGATACGCAGTATTTT.

The chain employs TRBV30 and TRBJ2-5; 7 bases agree with TRBD1. Germline V lookup: CDR1 GTSNPN, CDR2 SVGIG (reference sequence). V gave up 2 bases and J gave up 5 bases; unmatched junction bases: 11. This CDR3 has 15 amino acids. The CDR3 DNA is TGTGCCTGGAGTCCCACCCCGGACAGGCTGGAGACCCAGTACTTC. Protein: CAWSPTPDRLETQYF. Full variable domain (rest looked up from reference TRBV30 and TRBJ2-5): SQTIHQWPATLVQPVGSPLSLECTVEGTSNPNLYWYRQAAGRGLQLLFYSVGIGQISSEVPQNLSASRPQDRQFILSSKKLLLSDSGFYLCAWSPTPDRLETQYFGPGTRLLVL.

V is TRBV10-3 and J is TRBJ1-5; D is perhaps TRBD1 (5 bases). Trimming stripped 0 bases from V and 4 bases from J, with 13 bases between. The germline CDR1 and CDR2 sequences are ENHRY and SYGVKD. The CDR3 totals 16 residues. The DNA of the CDR3 is TGTGCCATCAGTGAGTCGACAGACCATTCGAATCAGCCCCAGCATTTT. It specifies CAISESTDHSNQPQHF.

The CDR3 sequence is CAWRAGQGNTIYF. CDR3 DNA: TGTGCCTGGAGAGCCGGACAGGGAAACACCATATATTTT. This chain links TRBV30 with TRBJ1-3, with D perhaps matching TRBD1 (6 bases). Germline CDR1 is GTSNPN and CDR2 is SVGIG (reference sequence). The V end was cut by 3 bases, the J end by 4 bases, with 10 bases between. CDR3 size: 13 residues.